The 11 T cell receptor beta chains reported below all come from one sample, sequenced in a study of CD8 T cells in ankylosing spondylitis. No antigens are known for them. Findings and limits, study-wide: A TCR beta motif of roughly eight highly homologous variants appeared characteristic of ankylosing spondylitis blood.

TCRdb independently ran MiXCR on the 5' RACE reads; one entry per CDR3 protein. The data contain 300,000 to 400,000 distinct CDR3 sequences, 20% to 25% of them singletons. Sequences were obtained from blood, either unsorted or a sorted T cell fraction (not recorded which). These receptors all stem from a male donor with ankylosing spondylitis.

The V gene is TRBV25-1, the J gene TRBJ1-1; maybe TRBD1 (5 bases). Trimming shortened V by 2 bases and J by 5 bases, and 12 bases separated the two germline ends. CDR1 and CDR2 from the germline V gene are MGHDK and SYGVNS. There are 14 residues in the CDR3. The CDR3 DNA is TGTGCCAGCAGTGAACCGGGGGTTTGGACTGAAGCTTTCTTT. Encoded protein: CASSEPGVWTEAFF.

This chain joins TRBV7-2 and TRBJ2-7, with D unclear. The CDR3 is 12 residues long. Between the trimmed V and J ends, which lost 5 bases and 3 bases, there was a span of 8 bases. CDR1 SGHTA and CDR2 FQGNSA come from the germline V gene. The chain's CDR3 is CASSIGRYEQYF. The DNA for the CDR3 is TGTGCCAGCAGCATAGGACGCTACGAGCAGTACTTC. Complete variable domain (other parts from reference TRBV7-2 and TRBJ2-7): GAGVSQSPSNKVTEKGKDVELRCDPISGHTALYWYRQSLGQGLEFLIYFQGNSAPDKSGLPSDRFSAERTGGSVSTLTIQRTQQEDSAVYLCASSIGRYEQYFGPGTRLTVT.

V gene TRBV4-1 combines with J gene TRBJ1-3; D ambiguous. CDR1 MGHRA and CDR2 YSYEKL come from the germline V gene. CDR3 size: 15 residues. V was shortened by 1 base and J by 0 bases, with 7 bases between the two germline ends. CDR3 coding DNA: TGCGCCAGCAGCCAAGTTCACAACTCTGGAAACACCATATATTTT. This translates into CASSQVHNSGNTIYF.

In the case of this clonotype: One junction end disagrees with the germline gene, perhaps due to a read error. The CDR3 loop reads CSVGKSSGNTEAIF. CDR3 in DNA: TGCAGCGTTGGGAAGAGCTCGGGGAACACTGAAGCTATCTTT. V is TRBV29-1 and J is TRBJ1-1; no definite D call. Germline V lookup: CDR1 SQVTM, CDR2 ANQGSEA. CDR3 length equals 14 residues.

The rearrangement uses TRBV6-1 and TRBJ2-7; TRBD2 might be the D (6 bases). CDR1 is MNHNS, CDR2 SASEGT, per germline. Trimming stripped 6 bases from V and 7 bases from J, with 16 bases between. The CDR3 is made up of 13 amino acids. The CDR3 region is CASRPTSRWEQYF. In nucleotides, the CDR3 is TGTGCCAGCAGGCCGACTAGTCGCTGGGAGCAGTACTTC.

This clonotype turned up a few times. The gene calls are TRBV6-1 and TRBJ2-2; D call uncertain. Trimming removed 8 bases from V and 6 bases from J, with 19 bases in between. Germline-derived CDR1 and CDR2 are MNHNS and SASEGT. The CDR3 is 15 residues long. CDR3 amino acids: CASYARAPLSGELFF. The DNA of the CDR3 is TGTGCCAGCTATGCTAGGGCCCCCTTATCCGGGGAGCTGTTTTTT.

This sequence joins TRBV4-3 and TRBJ2-7; 7 bases map to TRBD2. With 4 bases clipped from V and 3 bases from J, the junction kept 6 bases outside the gene matches. The germline CDR1 and CDR2 sequences are LGHNA and YSLEER. This CDR3 has 14 residues. In nucleotides, the CDR3 is TGCGCCAGCAGCCTGAGCGGGGTCAGCTACGAGCAGTACTTC. Its protein is CASSLSGVSYEQYF.

The chain uses TRBV10-3 and TRBJ2-7; D is ambiguous. This CDR3 has 16 residues. Trimming pared 4 bases from V and 3 bases from J, leaving 19 bases between. Germline assignment: CDR1 ENHRY and CDR2 SYGVKD. In nucleotides, the CDR3 is TGTGCCATCAGTGGGCCCCTCCCGGGTACCGTCTACGAGCAGTACTTC. Protein product: CAISGPLPGTVYEQYF.

J is TRBJ2-3 and V is TRBV7-8; tentatively, D is TRBD2 (5 bases). The CDR3 consists of 17 residues. V was shortened by 5 bases and J by 2 bases, with 20 bases between the two germline ends. CDR1 and CDR2 from the germline V gene are SGHVS and FQNEAQ. The CDR3 DNA follows: TGTGCCAGCAGCAAACCGGATACGGGGAAGTCCACAGATACGCAGTATTTT. Its translation: CASSKPDTGKSTDTQYF.

This chain joins TRBV27 and TRBJ2-1; a possible D gene is TRBD2 (6 bases). In germline, CDR1 is MNHEY, CDR2 SMNVEV (reference sequence). The CDR3 consists of 17 residues. V gave up 0 bases and J gave up 5 bases, with 17 bases separating them. The CDR3 DNA is TGTGCCAGCAGTTTATCTCTTTATAAGGACTATGACAATGAGCAGTTCTTC. It yields the protein CASSLSLYKDYDNEQFF.

This chain joins TRBV10-3 and TRBJ2-1, with TRBD1 matching over 8 bases. Germline CDR1 ENHRY, CDR2 SYGVKD. With 7 bases clipped from V and 5 bases from J, the junction kept 7 bases outside the gene matches. The CDR3 spans 14 residues. CDR3 sequence reads: CAITPDRDNNEQFF. Written as DNA, the CDR3 is TGTGCCATCACCCCGGACAGGGACAACAATGAGCAGTTCTTC.